This T cell receptor (beta chain) stems from a study of cytomegalovirus exposure and HLA in healthy donors. Study summary: T cells numbering around 200 million yielded more than 95 million unique TCR beta sequences in an earlier analysis.

Study results and limitations: A link between a missense DCLRE1C variant and TCR beta V- and J-gene trimming emerged from a later analysis.

Of note for this clone: Its antigen remains unidentified.

V was pared by 1 base and J by 1 base, with 4 bases of the junction left unmatched. In germline, CDR1 is SGHRS, CDR2 YFSETQ. There are 15 residues in the CDR3. PCR employed 60 Vbeta and 13 Jbeta primers. Original methodology: Some 9.9 million shared chains were among roughly 81 million unique TCR beta chains counted in a later analysis. Data came from immunoSEQ multiplex PCR; TCRdb stores just in-frame clones and leaves some out. That table is the source of V, J and clone size, and D and trimming were worked out from the DNA. The repertoire holds 63,000 or so clones, with around 73% as singletons. The sample was PBMCs. The sequence was obtained from a middle-aged man in good health and CMV-seronegative. The chain links TRBV5-1 to TRBJ2-5; 7 nucleotides align to TRBD1. CDR3 loop: CASSLFGDSQETQYF. The DNA for the CDR3 is TGCGCCAGCAGCTTGTTCGGGGACAGCCAAGAGACCCAGTACTTC.